The table lists the clone carrying this TCR beta chain with a few counts. Its antigen is not known. The time point: newly diagnosed GD, antithyroid drugs for less than 3 months. PBMCs provided the RNA from which the TCR library was made. This CDR3 has 18 amino acids. Germline V gene lookup returns CDR1 LNHNV and CDR2 YYDKDF (reference sequence). With V trimmed by 10 bases and J by 2 bases, 12 bases remained unmatched. The authors built TCR beta libraries using iRepertoire HTBI primers and Arm-PCR of CDR3 regions. TCRdb called the multiplex PCR reads again in MiXCR, with one record for every CDR3 protein. The data show approximately 400,000 distinct CDR3 sequences, 15% seen once. The sample originates from a study of regulatory T cells in long-lasting Graves disease. Regarding the study as a whole: Clonotypes that were public and shared totalled about 2,500 in persistent patients versus 750 to 1,000 in new patients. There were preferences for TRBV28, TRBJ1-2 and TRBJ2-5 in persistent disease.

The same data also went into a second study, on T cells in Graves' hyperthyroidism and ophthalmopathy. Per that study: From stable hyperthyroidism, ophthalmopathy was set apart by a 13 V-J model. The model predicted ophthalmopathy a median 6.5 months before onset.

This clonotype was obtained from a woman aged 30 to 39 with Graves disease. This specimen consisted of peripheral blood mononuclear cells (PBMCs), obtained at new diagnosis, from a patient treated with antithyroid drugs. The chain has TRBV15 and TRBJ1-6; 12 positions match TRBD1. CDR3 bases: TGTGCCATCCGCCTTGAGGGACAGGGGGCGGCCTATAATTCACCCCTCCACTTT. Amino acids: CAIRLEGQGAAYNSPLHF.